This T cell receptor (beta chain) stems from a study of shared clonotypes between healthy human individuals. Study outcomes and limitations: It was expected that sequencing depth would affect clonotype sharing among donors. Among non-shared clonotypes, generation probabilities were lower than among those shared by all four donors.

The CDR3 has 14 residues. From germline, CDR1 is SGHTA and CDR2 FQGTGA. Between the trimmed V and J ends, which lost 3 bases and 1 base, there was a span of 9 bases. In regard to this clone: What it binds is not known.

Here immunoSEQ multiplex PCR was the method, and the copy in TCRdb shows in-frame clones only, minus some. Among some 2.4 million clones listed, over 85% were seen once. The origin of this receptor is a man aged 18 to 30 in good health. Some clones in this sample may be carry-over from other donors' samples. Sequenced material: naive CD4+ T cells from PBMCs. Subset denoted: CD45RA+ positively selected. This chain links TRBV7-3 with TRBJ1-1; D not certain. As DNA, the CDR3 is TGTGCCAGCAGCTTTGGTGCGGGGAACACTGAAGCTTTCTTT. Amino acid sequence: CASSFGAGNTEAFF.